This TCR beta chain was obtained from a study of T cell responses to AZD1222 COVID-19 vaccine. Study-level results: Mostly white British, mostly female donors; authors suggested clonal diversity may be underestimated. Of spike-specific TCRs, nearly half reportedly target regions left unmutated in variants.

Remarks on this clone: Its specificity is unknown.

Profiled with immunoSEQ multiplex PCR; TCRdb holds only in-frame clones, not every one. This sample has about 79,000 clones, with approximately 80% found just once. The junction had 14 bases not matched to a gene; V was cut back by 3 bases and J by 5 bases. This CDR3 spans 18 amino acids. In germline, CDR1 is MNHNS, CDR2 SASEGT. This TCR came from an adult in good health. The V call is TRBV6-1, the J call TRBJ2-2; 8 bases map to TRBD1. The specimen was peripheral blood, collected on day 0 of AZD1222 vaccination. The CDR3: CASSDPPTGVSRTGELFF. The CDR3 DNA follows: TGTGCCAGCAGTGATCCCCCGACAGGGGTGAGTAGGACCGGGGAGCTGTTTTTT.